This TCR beta chain was sequenced for a study of cytomegalovirus exposure and HLA in healthy donors. The PCR ran on 60 Vbeta and 13 Jbeta primers. This table comes from immunoSEQ multiplex PCR, and its TCRdb copy is limited to in-frame clones, with some not included. This sample has fewer than 250,000 clones, with around 80% found just once. This clone occurred a few times. What was sequenced was PBMCs. The TCR comes from a man aged 35 to 55 in good health and CMV-seropositive.

The DNA for the CDR3 is TGTGCCAGCAGCTTACTAGCAGAAGATACGCAGTATTTT. Protein sequence: CASSLLAEDTQYF. The chain couples TRBV7-3 to TRBJ2-3; D is possibly TRBD2 (5 bases). V lost 2 bases and J lost 5, with 8 bases in between. Germline V gene lookup returns CDR1 SGHTA and CDR2 FQGTGA. The CDR3 is 13 amino acids. Filled out from reference TRBV7-3 and TRBJ2-3, the complete variable domain reads GAGVSQTPSNKVTEKGKYVELRCDPISGHTALYWYRQSLGQGPEFLIYFQGTGAADDSGLPNDRFFAVRPEGSVSTLKIQRTERGDSAVYLCASSLLAEDTQYFGPGTRLTVL.